The 9 T cell receptor beta chains below all came from one sample that was sequenced in a study of blood T cell repertoires in COVID-19. Repertoires were generated with immunoSEQ multiplex PCR, while TCRdb's copy carries only in-frame clones and drops some. The sample includes roughly 190,000 clones, more than 70% seen only once; the top ten take roughly 5.5%. The sequencing sample was made of peripheral blood. The receptors stem from a middle-aged man with active or convalescent COVID-19.

This rearrangement joins TRBV4-2 to TRBJ2-5, with 12 positions matching TRBD2. This CDR3 has 16 amino acids. Germline V gives CDR1 LGHNA, CDR2 YNFKEQ. V trimming: 3 bases; J trimming: 4 bases; junction bases outside the gene matches: 6. CDR3 sequence: CASSQALAGGGETQYF. The CDR3 coding sequence is TGTGCCAGCAGCCAGGCCCTAGCGGGGGGGGGAGAGACCCAGTACTTC.

V and J are TRBV7-9 and TRBJ2-5; the match to TRBD2 covers 9 bases. CDR1 is SEHNR, CDR2 FQNEAQ, per germline (reference sequence). This CDR3 region has 17 residues. Trimming removed 2 bases from V and 5 bases from J; junction bases left unmatched: 12. The CDR3 DNA reads TGTGCCAGCAGCTTAATATCGCTGCGGGGGGGCTGGGAGACCCAGTACTTC. Its protein product is CASSLISLRGGWETQYF. Drawing the rest from reference TRBV7-9 and TRBJ2-5, the complete variable domain is DTGVSQNPRHKITKRGQNVTFRCDPISEHNRLYWYRQTLGQGPEFLTYFQNEAQLEKSRLLSDRFSAERPKGSFSTLEIQRTEQGDSAMYLCASSLISLRGGWETQYFGPGTRLLVL.

This sequence joins TRBV3-1 (or the pseudogene TRBV3-2) and TRBJ2-1; D not resolved. V shed 6 bases and J shed 5 bases, with 17 bases lying between them. CDR3 length: 15 amino acids. CDR1 and CDR2 from the germline V gene are LGHDT and YNNKEL (reference sequence). The CDR3: CASRDSSTRNNEQFF. CDR3 nucleotides: TGTGCCAGCAGGGATAGCAGTACGAGAAACAATGAGCAGTTCTTC.

The chain is built from TRBV5-1 and TRBJ2-1; 8 bases map to TRBD2. Trimming took 4 bases from V and 4 from J; bases not matched to a gene: 10. The germline V gene has CDR1 SGHRS and CDR2 YFSETQ. The CDR3 length is 16 residues. CDR3 coding DNA: TGCGCCAGCAGCCCGGAGGTAGCGGGGAAGTACAATGAGCAGTTCTTC. Protein sequence: CASSPEVAGKYNEQFF.

This clone came up once. The CDR3 sequence is CASTNPDRGGDTQYF. As DNA, the CDR3 is TGTGCCAGCACTAACCCAGACAGGGGCGGAGATACGCAGTATTTT. The rearrangement links TRBV2 to TRBJ2-3, with 8 bases identical to TRBD1. Germline V CDR1 and CDR2: SNHLY, FYNNEI. The CDR3 is made up of 15 amino acids. V trimming: 7 bases; J trimming: 5 bases; junction bases outside the gene matches: 11. Full variable domain (remainder filled in from reference TRBV2 and TRBJ2-3): EPEVTQTPSHQVTQMGQEVILRCVPISNHLYFYWYRQILGQKVEFLVSFYNNEISEKSEIFDDQFSVERPDGSNFTLKIRSTKLEDSAMYFCASTNPDRGGDTQYFGPGTRLTVL.

The J gene is TRBJ2-7, the V gene TRBV11-2; TRBD2 matches 14 bases. Per the germline V gene, CDR1 is SGHAT and CDR2 is FQNNGV. The CDR3 runs to 16 residues. V shed 0 bases and J 7 bases; nucleotides not matched to a gene: 5. Here the CDR3 DNA reads TGTGCCAGCAGCTTAGAGGGACTAGCGGGAGCTGAGGAGCAGTACTTC. It yields the protein CASSLEGLAGAEEQYF.

This clone was seen just once. The chain is built from TRBV18 and TRBJ2-3, with 7 nucleotides matching TRBD1. This CDR3 comprises 15 residues. From germline, CDR1 is KGHSH and CDR2 LQKENI. Losses at the gene ends were 3 bases for V and 6 bases for J; bases not matched to a gene: 9. The CDR3 loop reads CASSPVRGLGDTQYF. For the CDR3, the DNA is TGTGCCAGCTCACCGGTGAGGGGGCTAGGGGATACGCAGTATTTT.

The chain carries TRBV5-1 and TRBJ2-7; TRBD1 agrees at 7 bases. Germline CDR1 reads SGHRS; CDR2 reads YFSETQ. The CDR3 sequence is 14 residues long. The trim removed 3 bases at V and 2 bases at J, leaving 5 bases unmatched. Here the CDR3 reads CASSSSDRAYEQYF. The CDR3 coding sequence is TGCGCCAGCAGCTCGTCAGACAGGGCCTACGAGCAGTACTTC.

This clone was recorded a few times. This sequence joins TRBV4-2 and TRBJ1-1; the D is unclear. Germline loops: CDR1 LGHNA, CDR2 YNFKEQ. The V gene lost 4 bases and the J gene lost 3 bases, with 18 bases spanning the gap. The CDR3 has 16 residues. CDR3 amino acids: CASSPKRAGTDTEAFF. CDR3 coding DNA: TGTGCCAGCAGCCCAAAACGAGCAGGTACGGACACTGAAGCTTTCTTT.